This T cell receptor (beta chain) was profiled in a study of blood T cell repertoires in COVID-19. Sequencing was performed with immunoSEQ multiplex PCR; in TCRdb, only in-frame clones are kept and a portion is missing. The data hold about 160,000 clones, with 79% observed a single time. It was during active infection that Seattle patients were enrolled and then longitudinally followed. The sequencing input was peripheral blood. The sequence was obtained from a woman between 55 and 75 years old with COVID-19, enrolled during active disease.

The CDR3 nucleotides read TGTGCCAGCAGTGAGTTCTACCGTCGGGAGACCCAGTACTTC. It specifies CASSEFYRRETQYF. The chain combines TRBV6-1 with TRBJ2-5; D call uncertain. Trimming shortened V by 3 bases and J by 5 bases, and 13 bases separated the two germline ends. Germline V gene data show CDR1 as MNHNS and CDR2 as SASEGT. The CDR3 is 14 amino acids.